This T cell receptor (beta chain) was retrieved from a study of CD8+CD57+ T cells in acquired aplastic anemia. Study observations and caveats: Any difference that existed in CD8+ Simpson's diversity between patients and controls was not significant.

This clonotype was observed once. Its cognate antigen is unknown. Genomic DNA templated the TCR beta VDJ and CDR3 profiling. TCRdb re-analysed the reads in MiXCR, keeping a single row per CDR3 protein. The sample records hundreds of thousands of distinct CDR3 sequences, 65% to 80% being singletons. Trimming took 2 bases from V and 4 from J, leaving 10 bases between them. Germline V gene data show CDR1 as SGHAT and CDR2 as FQNNGV. CDR3 length: 14 residues. The chain joins TRBV11-2 to TRBJ2-3; D is ambiguous. This clonotype originated in a human donor in good health, serving as a control. The sample consisted of sorted CD4+, CD8+, or CD8+CD57+ T cells (not recorded which) from PBMCs. CDR3 region: CASSLQLVPDTQYF. The CDR3 DNA reads TGTGCCAGCAGCTTACAACTGGTACCAGATACGCAGTATTTT.